The T cell receptor (beta chain) described here comes from a study of shared clonotypes between healthy human individuals. Study in general: Each donor contributed plates that comprised three CD4 naive, three CD4 memory, two CD8 naive and one CD8 memory.

The split of CD4+ cells yielded CD45RA+ naive and CD45RA-negative memory subsets. V was pared by 4 bases and J by 2 bases, with 14 bases between. Looked up from germline, CDR1 is ENHRY and CDR2 is SYGVKD. The CDR3 is 16 residues long. A deep-level run was used for the assay. The method was immunoSEQ multiplex PCR; TCRdb's version includes in-frame clones alone and lacks a portion of them. Of 2 million to 2.5 million clones listed, just over 90% are singletons. Source material: naive CD4+ T cells from PBMCs. Regarding subset: CD45RA+ positively selected. The TCR originated in a man aged 18 to 35 in good health. Some clones in this sample may be carry-over from other donors' samples. The rearrangement uses TRBV10-3 and TRBJ2-2; tentatively, D is TRBD1 (5 bases). CDR3 nucleotide sequence: TGTGCCATCAGTGGCTCATCAGGGATCAACACCGGGGAGCTGTTTTTT. Its protein is CAISGSSGINTGELFF.